This T cell receptor (beta chain) comes out of a study of multiple sclerosis patients with progressive multifocal leukoencephalopathy. As for the study in general: The control group, sampled over time, had multiple sclerosis, received natalizumab and did not develop PML. Study-wide results and caveats: In most PML patients, TRB repertoires appeared less diverse by entropy. Whether JC virus or general immunocompromise explains the findings remained unclear.

Time point specified: before natalizumab initiation. V shed 4 bases, J shed 2 bases, and the junction held 8 bases outside the gene matches. Germline CDR1 is SGHRS and CDR2 is YFSETQ. This CDR3 region has 15 residues. This clone has more than one count but fewer than ten. Its cognate antigen is unknown. TCRdb's table, derived via immunoSEQ multiplex PCR, lists solely in-frame clones and lacks some. The table lists roughly 28,000 clones, 88% of them singletons. Material: PBMCs. The sequence was obtained from a human donor with multiple sclerosis. This chain connects TRBV5-1 to TRBJ1-2; TRBD1 aligns across 7 bases. CDR3 protein: CASSPGQVVNYGYTF. As DNA, the CDR3 is TGCGCCAGCAGCCCAGGACAGGTAGTAAACTATGGCTACACCTTC.